Listed below are T cell receptor beta chains from one sample, sequenced in a study of blood T cell repertoires in COVID-19. The data were produced by immunoSEQ multiplex PCR, yet TCRdb's version contains in-frame clones alone and is incomplete. The sample contains some 90,000 clones, roughly 83% of which appear only once. Source material: peripheral blood. The receptors were sampled from a human donor in a cohort sampled during active COVID-19. Each CDR3 is given with its conserved first and last residue. D genes are given only for firm matches. Some rows mark clone size as missing; the rest say once, few, many or name a class of expanded clone.

>.|TRBJ2-1|.|TRBV29-1
TGCAGCGCCACCTGGGTAGCGGTTTTAGGGAATGAGCAGTTCTTC
CSATWVAVLGNEQFF
>.|TRBJ1-4|.|TRBV5-4
TGTGCCAGCAGCTTGGAGAGAGGGGGAAAACTGTTTTTT
CASSLERGGKLFF
>.|TRBJ2-1|.|TRBV7-2
TGTGCCAGCAGCCTGAAAGCTACAGGGAAAGTATTTGTAAATGAGCAGTTCTTC
CASSLKATGKVFVNEQFF
>TRBD1|TRBJ1-5|.|TRBV5-4
TGTGCCAGCAGCGGACGGACAGGAAAAGCGCGATTCCAGCCCCAGCATTTT
CASSGRTGKARFQPQHF
>TRBD1|TRBJ1-2|.|TRBV7-3
TGTGCCAGCAGTCCGGACAGGAACTATGGCTACACCTTC
CASSPDRNYGYTF
>.|TRBJ2-7|.|TRBV2
TGTGTCAGCAGTGGACACTACGAGCAGTACTTC
CVSSGHYEQYF
>.|TRBJ2-2|.|TRBV19
TGTGCCAGTAGTATTTTTTCAGGGCCCGGGGAGCTGTTTTTT
CASSIFSGPGELFF
>TRBD1|TRBJ1-1|once|TRBV7-8
TGTGCCAGCAGCTTGGGGACAGGGGCTACGAACACTGAAGCTTTCTTT
CASSLGTGATNTEAFF
>TRBD1|TRBJ1-1|.|TRBV3-1/TRBV3-2
TGTGCCAGCAGCCCGGGCCGGACAGGGGGCACTGAAGCTTTCTTT
CASSPGRTGGTEAFF
>.|TRBJ2-5|.|TRBV27
TGTGCCAGCAGCGCTGTCACGGGAGAGACCCAGTACTTC
CASSAVTGETQYF
>.|TRBJ2-6|.|TRBV7-8
TGTGCCAGCAGCTTGGGACTCGGCTCTGGGGCCAACGTCCTGACTTTC
CASSLGLGSGANVLTF
>.|TRBJ1-2|once|TRBV7-9
TGTGCCAGCACCCCTACTGCGGAGTATGGCTACACCTTC
CASTPTAEYGYTF
>.|TRBJ1-1|.|TRBV19
TGTGCCAGTAGTATAGCAGCGGGGAGAAACACTGAAGCTTTCTTT
CASSIAAGRNTEAFF
>TRBD1|TRBJ1-1|.|TRBV5-6
TGTGCCAGCAGCTTGGTTACAGGGGATGCTTTCTTT
CASSLVTGDAFF
>.|TRBJ2-2|.|TRBV27
TGTGCCAGCACCTTTGGTGGGAGTAACACCGGGGAGCTGTTTTTT
CASTFGGSNTGELFF
>TRBD1|TRBJ2-1|.|TRBV27
TGTGCCAGCAGTACCACCCGGGACAGGGACGATGAGCAGTTCTTC
CASSTTRDRDDEQFF
>TRBD1|TRBJ1-5|.|TRBV6-2/TRBV6-3
TGTGCCAGCAGTTACTCGGGGACCCGACAGGGTAGTCAGCCCCAGCATTTT
CASSYSGTRQGSQPQHF
>TRBD2|TRBJ2-7|.|TRBV27
TGTGCCAGCAGTACGACTAGCGGGAGTGGGTCCTACGAGCAGTACTTC
CASSTTSGSGSYEQYF
>.|TRBJ2-5|.|TRBV9
TGTGCCAGCAGCGTTGGACACTCCAACCGACAAGAGACCCAGTACTTC
CASSVGHSNRQETQYF
>.|TRBJ2-2|.|TRBV10-3
TGTGCCATCAGTGACCCCAGGTTGGGGGAGCTGTTTTTT
CAISDPRLGELFF
>.|TRBJ1-3|.|TRBV6-6
TGTGCCAGCAGTCTCAGGGTAACCGGAAACACCATATATTTT
CASSLRVTGNTIYF
>.|TRBJ2-3|.|TRBV4-1
TGCGCCAGCAGCCAAGATCAGCGGATCACAGATACGCAGTATTTT
CASSQDQRITDTQYF
>.|TRBJ1-3|.|TRBV6-1
TGTGCCAGCAGTGATGCGGGAAACACCATATATTTT
CASSDAGNTIYF
>TRBD1|TRBJ1-4|.|TRBV7-9
TGTGCCAGCAGGTCGACAGGGGGTACTAATGAAAAACTGTTTTTT
CASRSTGGTNEKLFF
>.|TRBJ1-2|once|TRBV6-2/TRBV6-3
TGTGCCAGCAGTTACACACAGGGCGCGGGCTACACCTTC
CASSYTQGAGYTF
>.|TRBJ2-2|.|TRBV7-3
TGTGCCAGCAGCCGGACTACCTCGAACACCGGGGAGCTGTTTTTT
CASSRTTSNTGELFF
>TRBD1|TRBJ1-1|.|TRBV28
TGTGCCAGCAGTACTACCCACAGGGGGAATAAAGCTTTCTTT
CASSTTHRGNKAFF
>.|TRBJ2-7|.|TRBV19
TGTGCCAGTAGTTTGGGCAGTAACCACGAGCAGTACTTC
CASSLGSNHEQYF
>.|TRBJ2-3|.|TRBV28
TGTGCCAGCAGTTTATTACAGGGATTGGATACGCAGTATTTT
CASSLLQGLDTQYF
>TRBD2|TRBJ2-7|.|TRBV10-3
TGTGCCATCAGTGAGTCGAAGGCTAGCGGGATGATGCACTTC
CAISESKASGMMHF
>.|TRBJ2-4|.|TRBV2
TGTGCCAGGAGCCAGGCCCTCAGCCAAAACATTCAGTACTTC
CARSQALSQNIQYF
>TRBD2|TRBJ2-3|.|TRBV4-2
TGTGCCAGCAGCCAGGACGGACTAGCGGGAGATACGCAGTATTTT
CASSQDGLAGDTQYF
>TRBD1|TRBJ1-5|few|TRBV5-1
TGCGCCAGCAGCCCAACGCCGGACAGGAGTAATCAGCCCCAGCATTTT
CASSPTPDRSNQPQHF
>.|TRBJ1-5|.|TRBV6-1
TGTGCCAGCAGTGCGGTGTTAGGACTGTATAGCAATCAGCCCCAGCATTTT
CASSAVLGLYSNQPQHF
>.|TRBJ1-4|.|TRBV15
TGTGCCACCAGCAAAGACAGGATCACTAATGAAAAACTGTTTTTT
CATSKDRITNEKLFF
>.|TRBJ2-1|.|TRBV6-5
TGTGCCAGCAGTTACTTTGCCGGTTCCTACAATGAGCAGTTCTTC
CASSYFAGSYNEQFF
>TRBD1|TRBJ2-7|.|TRBV6-6
TGTGCCAGCAGTTACTCGAGACAGGGGGCGACCTACGAGCAGTACTTC
CASSYSRQGATYEQYF
>TRBD1|TRBJ1-5|.|TRBV3-1/TRBV3-2
TGTGCCAGCAGCTACAGGGGGGATCAGCCCCAGCATTTT
CASSYRGDQPQHF
>.|TRBJ1-3|.|TRBV5-1
TGCGCCAGCAGCCCCCGATTGGGGCCGGCTGGAAACACCATATATTTT
CASSPRLGPAGNTIYF
>.|TRBJ1-5|few|TRBV4-1
TGCGCCAGCAGCCAAGATTCAGGGATCCATCAGCCCCAGCATTTT
CASSQDSGIHQPQHF
>TRBD1|TRBJ1-6|.|TRBV3-1/TRBV3-2
TGTGCCAGCAGCGATCCCGGGACAGGGGGCGTTAATTCACCCCTCCACTTT
CASSDPGTGGVNSPLHF
>.|TRBJ1-4|.|TRBV28
TGTGCCAGCAGTTTATCTCTGGGCAAGGCTAATGAAAAACTGTTTTTT
CASSLSLGKANEKLFF
>TRBD1|TRBJ2-2|.|TRBV19
TGTGCCAGTAGTATAGTGGGACAGGGTTCCGGGGAGCTGTTTTTT
CASSIVGQGSGELFF
>.|TRBJ1-1|.|TRBV18
TGTGCCAGCTCACCGCGGGGGCTCCTTGAAGCTTTCTTT
CASSPRGLLEAFF
>.|TRBJ2-5|.|TRBV11-2
TGTGCCAGCAGCCTGGGGGCAGGGACCTACCAAGAGACCCAGTACTTC
CASSLGAGTYQETQYF
>.|TRBJ2-7|.|TRBV7-9
TGTGCCAGCAGCCCGGTCCCGGTGGAGCAGTACTTC
CASSPVPVEQYF
>.|TRBJ1-6|.|TRBV27
TGTGCCAGCAGTTTCAGTTTACACTCCTATAATTCACCCCTCCACTTT
CASSFSLHSYNSPLHF
>TRBD2|TRBJ2-5|few|TRBV27
TGTGCCAGCAGTCCCACGCTAGCGGGAGTTGCGACCCAGTACTTC
CASSPTLAGVATQYF
>TRBD2|TRBJ2-5|.|TRBV7-2
TGTGCCAGCACCCCGCGCGGCGGACTAGCGGGGGGGAACGAAGAGACCCAGTACTTC
CASTPRGGLAGGNEETQYF
>TRBD1|TRBJ2-1|.|TRBV6-1
TGTGCCAGCAGTGAGGGTCAAGGACAGGGCAACCATGAGCAGTTCTTC
CASSEGQGQGNHEQFF
>TRBD2|TRBJ2-5|.|TRBV10-3
TGTGCCATCAGTGAGCCTAGCGGGGTGGAGACCCAGTACTTC
CAISEPSGVETQYF